The sequence of this TCR beta chain was determined in a study of T cell responses to AZD1222 COVID-19 vaccine. Study-wide results and caveats: In a largely white British group with more females than males, clonal diversity was possibly underestimated. Seropositive AZD1222 recipients at baseline numbered only five or six. After two AZD1222 doses, spike-specific TCR breadth and depth rose versus day 0.

Sequencing was performed with immunoSEQ multiplex PCR; in TCRdb, only in-frame clones are kept and a portion is missing. The sample includes about 59,000 clones, nearly 90% of them seen just once. V was clipped by 3 bases and J by 4 bases; unmatched bases: 2. The germline V gene has CDR1 LNHNV and CDR2 YYDKDF (reference sequence). This CDR3 spans 15 amino acids. Concerning this clone itself: The antigen remains undetermined.

The origin of this receptor is an adult who received the AZD1222 COVID-19 vaccine. The sequencing used peripheral blood, collected 28 days after the second AZD1222 dose. The chain has TRBV15 and TRBJ2-3; the match to TRBD2 covers 12 bases. The CDR3 DNA follows: TGTGCCACCAGCAGTGGACTAGCGGGGCCAGATACGCAGTATTTT. Protein product: CATSSGLAGPDTQYF.